This T cell receptor (beta chain) was recovered during a study of blood T cells in healthy people across ages (dated by TCRdb to the mid-2010s). Study-level background: Template switching captured roughly one uniquely barcoded TCR beta cDNA molecule per two T cells in model experiments. The study measured age-related changes in TCR beta repertoire diversity using deep sequencing normalized with unique cDNA molecular identifiers. The donors were divided into four age groups: young (average around 16 years), middle-aged (around 37), aged (approximately 62) and long-lived (nearly 85). To avoid experimental bias, donors of different ages were randomly spread across the sequencing lanes. Two additional independent replicas of 1 million unique cDNA reads from the same blood draw were analyzed for two donors (one aged 18 to 30 and one aged 80 or older). Study-wide conclusions, independent of this receptor: Because the CMV infection status of the donors was unknown, age-related changes in expanded clonotypes may potentially have been confounded. Estimates of total diversity based on one million sequenced T cells were considered lower bounds and underestimates. There was a strong correlation between observed TCR beta diversity and the percentage of naive T cells measured by flow cytometry. Compared with the aged group, the long-lived group had more naive CD4+ T cells, fewer expanded clones and increased TCR diversity, a pattern suggesting age selection. Observed TCR beta diversity per million T cells fell roughly linearly with age, and a significant reduction was already apparent by age about 38. Since profiling was done on bulk unsorted PBMCs, naive and antigen-experienced compartments could not be conclusively compared.

The donors were under 40 Caucasian individuals from Russia, aged 6 to 90 years, who were systemically healthy. Each donor gave about 11 milliliters of peripheral blood, drawn into EDTA-treated Vacutainer tubes. PBMCs were isolated by Ficoll-Paque density-gradient centrifugation, with at least 6 million obtained per sample. Total RNA was extracted from PBMCs with Trizol reagent, with at least 6 micrograms obtained per sample. The percentages of naive CD45RAhigh/CD27high T cells were determined by flow cytometry on a PBMC aliquot from every donor. This clonotype was found a few times. The antigen it recognizes is unknown. Base qualities were left out, and no much larger clone turns up one base away. Between the V and J ends, shortened by 6 bases and 6 bases respectively, the junction contains 10 bases. According to the germline V gene, CDR1 reads SGDLS and CDR2 reads YYNGEE. Taken from cysteine to phenylalanine, the CDR3 has 12 residues. Left in the record is the CDR3 DNA by itself, 36 bases read in frame from the first base.

The library was obtained by 5' RACE. Sequencing used an Illumina HiSeq 2500. A second PCR of about 6 to 12 cycles was run with a J-beta primer mix and a sample-barcoded 5' primer. A unique molecular identifier was introduced onto each TCR beta cDNA molecule by a template-switch 5' adaptor carrying 12 random nucleotides. Each sample yielded at least 2.5 million CDR3-containing paired-end reads. All of the RNA was converted into first-strand cDNA using the Mint cDNA synthesis kit, with a TRBC-specific oligonucleotide serving as the primer. After uracil-DNA glycosylase treatment, a first 18-cycle PCR used universal primers M1SS and BC2_uni_R on all cDNA. The authors processed their data as follows. For normalization, 1 million high-quality reads were randomly selected from each sample, with every read carrying a distinct molecular identifier. Instead of being binned into consensus sequences, reads that shared molecular identifiers were thrown out. MiTCR, set to a Q25 quality threshold and the strictest error-elimination algorithm, was used for CDR3 identification, clonotype clustering and error correction. A nonparametric unseen species model with Euler transformation was used to estimate a lower bound on total TCR beta diversity. TCRdb itself trimmed the public reads at Q25 with fastp, ran MiXCR and retained productive beta chains. Entries that share a CDR3 protein sequence are merged under the most common genes and DNA. The V and J calls shown here were made by TCRdb, not taken from the authors' results. The sample table holds over a million distinct CDR3 sequences, of which 42% were seen once. Of the sample, roughly 7.9% is held by the ten largest clones.

Sequenced material: blood. The sequence joins TRBV9 to TRBJ2-1; the D gene lacks a confident call. The clonotype comes from a woman between 18 and 30 years old in good health. The encoded CDR3 is CASTPWGNEQFF. DNA sequence: TGTGCCAGCACTCCCTGGGGCAATGAGCAGTTCTTC.